The entry below gives a single T cell receptor beta chain sequence along with its context. The data belong to a study of blood T cell repertoires in COVID-19. Profiling relied on immunoSEQ multiplex PCR, and the TCRdb table lists in-frame clones only, not all of them. The sample has over 250,000 clones; 70% to 90% are singletons. Source material: peripheral blood. This clonotype was obtained from a woman aged 70-85 years with acute or convalescent COVID-19.

For the CDR3, the DNA is TGTGCCAGCAGTCCCCTGACAGGGTACTACGAGCAGTACTTC. This translates into CASSPLTGYYEQYF. This chain connects TRBV28 to TRBJ2-7; 7 nucleotides match TRBD1. The J segment lost 3 bases and the V segment lost 5 bases, leaving 7 bases of the junction unmatched. CDR1 and CDR2 from the germline V gene are MDHEN and SYDVKM. This CDR3 has 14 amino acids.